This T cell receptor (beta chain) was profiled in a study of cytomegalovirus exposure and HLA in healthy donors. It was with 60 Vbeta and 13 Jbeta primers that the PCR ran. Sequenced by immunoSEQ multiplex PCR; TCRdb stores in-frame clones only, minus some. The sample holds approximately 120,000 clones, 75% seen once. The CDR3 extends over 14 amino acids. Germline CDR1 is SGHTA and CDR2 is FQGTGA. Trimming stripped 2 bases from V and 0 bases from J, with 7 bases between. The source of this sequence is a woman in her forties or fifties in good health and CMV-seronegative. The sample taken for sequencing was PBMCs. This rearrangement joins TRBV7-3 to TRBJ1-1; D remains unclear. The CDR3 nucleotides are TGTGCCAGCAGCTTATTCGGGATGAACACTGAAGCTTTCTTT. It is translated as CASSLFGMNTEAFF.